Listed below are T cell receptor beta chains from one sample, sequenced in a study of human T cells and chemical hapten exposure. TCRdb re-derived calls from the RACE reads in MiXCR, one entry per CDR3 protein. The sample has 70,000 to 100,000 distinct CDR3 sequences, about 7.5% seen once. The input for sequencing was whole blood, taken in connection with sensitization to the hapten diphenylcyclopropenone (DPC). These receptors originate from a woman in her twenties or thirties with alopecia areata. Some clones in this sample may be carry-over from other donors' samples. Each CDR3 is given with its conserved first and last residue. The order of the fields is V gene, D gene, J gene, clone size, CDR3 DNA, CDR3 protein. A D gene is named only where the DNA matches it firmly. The size field is filled for only some rows; it gives once, few, many or a size class.

TRBV19	NA	TRBJ2-6	many	TGTGCCAGTACTCACTCCGTCTCTGGGGCCAACGTCCTGACTTTC	CASTHSVSGANVLTF
TRBV5-1	NA	TRBJ2-1	few	TGCGCCAGCAGCTTGATCCAGCCTACGTACAATGAGCAGTTCTTC	CASSLIQPTYNEQFF
TRBV5-6	NA	TRBJ1-4	NA	TGTGCCAGCAGCTTTGCGGAGAACGAAAAACTGTTTTTT	CASSFAENEKLFF
TRBV12-3/TRBV12-4	NA	TRBJ2-7	NA	TGTGCCAGCAGTTTAGCCCCGTGGCGCGGGTTTTGCTCCTACGAGCAGTACTTC	CASSLAPWRGFCSYEQYF
TRBV6-1	NA	TRBJ2-6	many	TGTGCCAGCATCCACGGTGGGGTAGGGACCTCTGGGGCCAACGTCCTGACTTTC	CASIHGGVGTSGANVLTF
TRBV30	TRBD1	TRBJ1-2	NA	TGTGCCTGGTTAGGATGGGGACAGGGAGGTTTCTATGGCTACACCTTC	CAWLGWGQGGFYGYTF
TRBV20-1	TRBD1	TRBJ1-2	few	TGCAGTGCCAGCGGGACAGGCGGTCAAAGGATCTATGGCTACACCTTC	CSASGTGGQRIYGYTF
TRBV7-9	NA	TRBJ1-6	NA	TGTGCCAGCAGCTTAGAAAGTTATTCACCCCTCCACTTT	CASSLESYSPLHF
TRBV12-3/TRBV12-4	TRBD1	TRBJ1-2	many	TGTGCCAGCAGCCCTTATGGGACAGGTAGAGGCTACACCTTC	CASSPYGTGRGYTF
TRBV9	NA	TRBJ2-7	many	TGTGCCAGCAGCGTGGGGGCTGCGGGCGAGCAGTACTTC	CASSVGAAGEQYF
TRBV11-2	TRBD2	TRBJ2-3	many	TGTGCCAGCCAGATGTCGCCTAGCGGGGGGGGCACAGATACGCAGTATTTT	CASQMSPSGGGTDTQYF
TRBV3-1	NA	TRBJ1-5	many	TGTGCCAGCAGCCAAGGGAGTGGTCAGCCCCAGCATTTT	CASSQGSGQPQHF
TRBV6-5	NA	TRBJ2-7	NA	TGTGCCAGCAGTAGGGGGGTTGGCCACGAGCAGTACTTC	CASSRGVGHEQYF
TRBV6-5	NA	TRBJ2-3	few	TGTGCCAGCAGTTACCTCGGGGTAGCAGATACGCAGTATTTT	CASSYLGVADTQYF
TRBV7-3	NA	TRBJ1-1	NA	TGTGCCAGCAGCCCCACTAACCTCCGGAACAGACGTCAAGGGGTGAACACTGAAGCTTTCTTT	CASSPTNLRNRRQGVNTEAFF
TRBV5-1	TRBD1	TRBJ2-3	NA	TGCGCCAGCAGCTTGGGGACAGGGTCCTACACAGATACGCAGTATTTT	CASSLGTGSYTDTQYF
TRBV2	NA	TRBJ2-7	NA	TGTGCCAGCACTGAGCGAGACTACAGATCCTACGAGCAGTACTTC	CASTERDYRSYEQYF
TRBV19	NA	TRBJ1-4	few	TGTGCCAGTAGTATAGATCGGGACGGTCGGAATGAAAAACTGTTTTTT	CASSIDRDGRNEKLFF
TRBV7-2	NA	TRBJ1-1	many	TGTGCCAGCAGCTTTTCCGGGGGGCGCCTTACTGAAGCTTTCTTT	CASSFSGGRLTEAFF
TRBV6-6	TRBD2	TRBJ2-2	few	TGTGCCAGCAGGACTAGCGGGGGGCGGACTGGGGAGCTGTTTTTT	CASRTSGGRTGELFF
TRBV27	NA	TRBJ2-7	NA	TGTGCCAGCAGCCAAGGGGGAGTGCAGTACTTC	CASSQGGVQYF
TRBV5-1	NA	TRBJ1-1	many	TGCGCCAGCAGCTTAAACGGATTCTCGGAAGCTTTCTTT	CASSLNGFSEAFF
TRBV6-1	NA	TRBJ1-2	many	TGTGCCGGTCAGAGCGGCTATGGCTACACCTTC	CAGQSGYGYTF
TRBV29-1	NA	TRBJ1-2	NA	TGCAGCTCCAGGGAGGGGGACTATGGCTACACCTTC	CSSREGDYGYTF
TRBV6-5	NA	TRBJ2-7	many	TGTGCCAGCAGTTCCCCAGGAGGCTCCTACGAGCAGTACTTC	CASSSPGGSYEQYF
TRBV12-3/TRBV12-4	NA	TRBJ2-4	few	TGTGCCAGCAGAAGGACGGTAGCCAAAAACATTCAGTACTTC	CASRRTVAKNIQYF
TRBV18	TRBD1	TRBJ2-5	NA	TGTGCCAGCTCCCCGAACAGGGGTCGGCAAGAGACCCAGTACTTC	CASSPNRGRQETQYF
TRBV6-1	NA	TRBJ1-5	many	TGTGCCAGCAGCGCAACAGACGGTAGCAATCAGCCCCAGCATTTT	CASSATDGSNQPQHF
TRBV4-2	TRBD2	TRBJ2-1	many	TGTGCCAGCAGCCAAGACGATGGGGGGGGTTCCGATGAGCAGTTCTTC	CASSQDDGGGSDEQFF
TRBV5-1	TRBD1	TRBJ2-7	many	TGCGCCAGCAGCTTGGTGACAGGGGACTACGAGCAGTACTTC	CASSLVTGDYEQYF
TRBV20-1	NA	TRBJ1-4	many	TGCAGTGCTAGCCTAGGAGGGGCACTGTTTTTT	CSASLGGALFF
TRBV6-5	NA	TRBJ2-7	NA	TGTGCCAGCAGTTACTCGGTTGGGGGGGCCCCCTACGAGCAGTACTTC	CASSYSVGGAPYEQYF
TRBV14	NA	TRBJ2-2	few	TGTGCCAGCAGCCAAGTTCCTGAGGCGGGCGCCGGGGAGCTGTTTTTT	CASSQVPEAGAGELFF
TRBV15	NA	TRBJ1-5	few	TGTGCCACCAGCAGAGAAGGCGGGCGGGGTCAGCCCCAGCATTTT	CATSREGGRGQPQHF
TRBV7-9	TRBD1	TRBJ1-5	medium-sized	TGTGCCAGCAGCTTAGAACAACGGGACAGCGACTATAGCAATCAGCCCCAGCATTTT	CASSLEQRDSDYSNQPQHF
TRBV12-3/TRBV12-4	TRBD1	TRBJ1-5	few	TGTGCCAGCAGTTCCCGTACAGGGGGCTGGAGCAATCAGCCCCAGCATTTT	CASSSRTGGWSNQPQHF
TRBV6-5	TRBD1	TRBJ1-1	many	TGTGCCAGCAGTAAGGGACAGGGGTCGGTCACTGAAGCTTTCTTT	CASSKGQGSVTEAFF
TRBV6-1	NA	TRBJ1-5	NA	TGTGCCAGCAGTATGGTCAGCAATCAGCCCCAGCATTTT	CASSMVSNQPQHF
TRBV20-1	NA	TRBJ2-5	NA	TGCAGTGCTGTCCCCTGGGAAAAAGAGACCCAGTACTTC	CSAVPWEKETQYF